The source of this T cell receptor (beta chain) is a study of cytomegalovirus exposure and HLA in healthy donors (TCRdb year 2017). For context, the study as a whole: In an earlier analysis of some 610 of the donors, 276 Gb of sequence data and 100 million or so unique TCR beta sequences from approximately 180 million T cells were reported. An early release covering some 640 HLA-typed donors comprised about 320 gigabases of sequencing data and 85 million to 100 million unique TCR sequences. Of the 398 genotyped donors, roughly 85% fell in the genetic ancestry cluster associated with self-reported Caucasian donors. The study was designed to test whether signatures of past pathogen exposure could be identified by cataloging public T cell receptors. The study used immunosequencing to profile the T cell repertoires of 670 or so subjects and linked those repertoires to cytomegalovirus serostatus. A separate validation cohort of roughly 130 different subjects was used in addition to the roughly 700-subject first cohort. High-throughput TCR immunosequencing, statistical association of individual TCRs with disease status, and machine learning were combined to predict cytomegalovirus infection status. To study patterns of TCR occurrence, a later analysis re-analyzed previously published TCR beta repertoires from 500 to 850 donors and added high-resolution HLA genotyping. In the later analysis, no new phenotypic data were used to find candidate immune exposures; instead, reliance was placed on TCR beta sequences and their occurrence across donors. An earlier analysis of some 600 of the donors applied high-throughput TCR beta sequencing to assess whether each TCR beta V gene segment acted as functional or pseudogenic. Donor age, sex, ethnicity and CMV serostatus were collected together with the repertoire data. A later genetic analysis used genome-wide SNP genotypes for 398 of the 666 donors, treating that subset as a discovery cohort. Every repertoire in the discovery cohort had been generated on one and the same sequencing platform. HLA typing included class I and class II loci at four-digit resolution. Typing coverage differed by locus: A, B, C, DRB1 and DQB1 were typed in roughly 620-630 donors, DQA1 in approximately 520, DPA1 in some 570, and DPB1 in just under 490. Four to six DR-DQ haplotypes were handled as single units for association and clustering, since linkage in the cohort was strong. Among a few hundred genotyped donors of the cohort, an average of about 240,000 unique TCR beta nucleotide sequences were sequenced per donor, around 20% of them non-productive.

The library was built by means of the immunoSEQ multiplex PCR assay. For the multiplex PCR, a mixture combining 60 forward primers for TCR Vbeta segments and 13 reverse primers for TCR Jbeta segments was used. A multiplex PCR assay on genomic DNA amplified the CDR3 region of rearranged TCR beta genes. On the Illumina HiSeq System, the amplified TCR beta libraries were sequenced as 87-base-pair reads. In the paper's pipeline: A later analysis tallied 75 million to 95 million unique TCR beta chains across the 660 or so repertoires, and around 10 million of those chains were shared by two or more donors. Raw reads were error-corrected and collapsed into unique sequences by a nearest-neighbor algorithm in which closely related sequences were merged to remove PCR and sequencing errors. Alignment of CDR3 sequences to IMGT reference sequences was used to assign V, D and J gene segments. For a sequence to be retained, a match of at least six nucleotides was required to both a V gene segment and a J gene segment. A rearrangement counted as productive if the CDR3 had no stop codons and remained in frame with V and J, and every other rearrangement counted as non-productive. Following IMGT convention, CDR3 was defined as the stretch from the second conserved V-encoded cysteine to the conserved J-encoded phenylalanine. The earlier analysis of fewer than 750 of the donors excluded sequences that lacked an unambiguous match to a single V gene segment. In an earlier analysis of approximately 550 of the donors, V segments were called functional above 56.7% productive rearrangements and were called segregating when the between-donor standard deviation exceeded 5%. A statistical classification framework was built to diagnose cytomegalovirus status from the catalog of TCR beta chain sequences. V and J gene assignment, in a later analysis, came from comparing TCR nucleotide sequences with IMGT/GENE-DB human TR gene sequences. The TCRdist pipeline was used in a later analysis to assign CDR3 sequences and most-parsimonious VDJ recombination scenarios. A later analysis defined each TCR beta chain by its CDR3 amino acid sequence plus V-gene family, and excluded reads lacking a unique V-gene family. To address suspected cross-contamination and a sequencing artifact, a later analysis removed around 600 highly shared, low-generation-probability nucleotide sequences. For each public chain, a later analysis derived a clonal expansion index from normalized ranks of inferred template counts within each repertoire. A later analysis computed generation probabilities with a VDJ recombination model fitted to out-of-frame rearrangements, and checked the results against IGoR. Hypergeometric tests were used in a later analysis to score TCR-TCR, TCR-HLA and TCR-CMV co-occurrence, with a repertoire-size bias correction applied to the TCR pairs. A later analysis estimated false discovery rates by permuting HLA or CMV assignments 20 times. A later analysis grouped co-occurring TCRs with DBSCAN, adding TCRdist sequence similarity when clustering within HLA-allele-positive subsets. Repertoires with fewer than 30,000 or more than 120,000 public chains, plus five repertoires with anomalous nucleotide sharing, were excluded from co-occurrence clustering. The clones in this table, taken by TCRdb from immuneACCESS, are in-frame only. Not every clone is retained; where verified, under half of the shortfall comes from an unresolved V gene, and the cause of the rest is unknown. V, J and clone size derive from that table, while D and trimming were established from the DNA sequence. The sample table records about 170,000 clones. 1.3% of the sample rests with the top ten.

In total, approximately 690 healthy bone marrow donors made up the cohort. At the time of sampling, all cohort members were nominally healthy, though unrecorded immune exposures were likely present. The donor tested CMV seronegative, placing the donor among the 352 seronegative members of the cohort. Each donor provided a peripheral blood sample, and peripheral blood mononuclear cells were used for TCR beta sequencing. Genomic DNA extraction from the blood cell samples was performed with the Qiagen DNeasy Blood Extraction Kit. What the research found in general, with its limitations: In the study, about 150 TCR beta chains were listed as associated with cytomegalovirus. A cluster of highly shared sequence variants was judged likely to be a technical artifact of the sequencing pipeline. In this cohort, only TCR beta chains were sequenced, and detectable features were limited by the absence of alpha or paired-chain data. Compared with equally common non-associated chains, HLA-associated TCR beta chains in a later analysis were more clonally expanded and had lower generation probabilities. A few of the identified cytomegalovirus-associated TCR beta chains were confirmed in vitro to be specific for cytomegalovirus antigens. A later analysis reported that several top co-occurrence clusters appeared linked to parvovirus B19, influenza, CMV and Epstein-Barr virus. A later analysis associated 15,000 or so TCR beta sequences with specific HLA alleles at a false discovery rate of 0.05. The authors suggested that the approach could potentially be generalized to other disease states and immunological phenotypes. A later genetic analysis reported fewer N-insertions in productive TCRs among donors in an Asian-associated ancestry cluster than the roughly 620-donor mean. An earlier analysis of several hundred of the donors showed that most TCR beta V segments appeared in productive rearrangements either about 87% or about 30% of the time, which broadly matched IMGT annotations. Most CMV-associated TCR beta chains appeared to be HLA-restricted in a later analysis, and the HLA associations seemed to be driven largely by CMV exposure. The only immune exposure information available for the cohort was CMV serostatus. A further reported finding was that TCR beta sequences accurately predicted the HLA-A and HLA-B alleles for most subjects in the first cohort. While some public TCRs were present in many individuals, most TCR sequences turned up only very rarely across donors. According to a later analysis, TCR association rates differed among HLA loci, with DRB1 alleles showing the most associated TCRs and HLA-C alleles showing the fewest. Because counts were too low, roughly 16 rarely observed V segments, including chromosome 9 orphons, were excluded from the earlier analysis of 587 of the donors. In a later genetic analysis, a missense DCLRE1C variant was associated with V-gene and J-gene trimming of TCR beta chains, and the association was replicated in an independent cohort. The classifier was reported to diagnose cytomegalovirus status with high specificity and sensitivity in both the original and validation cohorts. Sequencing depth was assumed to be roughly uniform across donors in the presence/absence analyses, though that assumption may not hold. Assigning TCR associations to individual alleles was difficult when HLA alleles, especially DR and DQ, strongly co-occurred. Because some donors lacked HLA typing at each locus, the association tests relied only on the typed subset. Correlated functional status among segregating V segments might reflect linkage disequilibrium, but an unknown experimental factor could not be ruled out.

With respect to this clone: Which antigen it targets is not known.

The TCR was taken from a woman aged 55 to 70 in good health and CMV-seronegative. Source material: PBMCs.

Here the CDR3 is given as CASSSQGPDGTEAFF. Here is the DNA: TGTGCCAGCAGCTCACAGGGTCCTGATGGCACTGAAGCTTTCTTT. In this chain, TRBV5-4 is recombined with TRBJ1-1; a weak D assignment points to TRBD1 (6 bases agree). The V and J ends are trimmed by 3 bases and 4 bases, leaving 16 bases between them. CDR1 and CDR2 are read off the germline V gene (reference sequence) as SGHNT and YYREEE. The CDR3 has 15 amino acids, counting the end cysteine and phenylalanine. The DNA shown is the 45-base CDR3, in frame from base 1.